These T cell receptor beta chains were read from a single sample in a study of blood T cell repertoires in COVID-19. The assay was immunoSEQ multiplex PCR, and TCRdb's table has in-frame clones only and misses some. The sample consists of 350,000 to 400,000 clones, around 89% of them appearing once. Sequencing used peripheral blood. The receptor set was obtained from a woman in her twenties or thirties with COVID-19, enrolled during active disease. CDR3s include the opening cysteine and the closing phenylalanine or tryptophan. The D gene is left open where the match is weak. Clone size appears in some rows only: once, few, many, or a class for an expanded clone.

>.|TRBJ1-3|.|TRBV14
TGTGCCAGCAGCCAAGGTCGGGGAAGGTTTTCTGGAAACACCATATATTTT
CASSQGRGRFSGNTIYF
>.|TRBJ2-2|TRBD2|TRBV15
TGTGCCACCAGCAGAGTCCTAACTAGCGGGAGGGCCGGGGCCGGGGAGCTGTTTTTT
CATSRVLTSGRAGAGELFF
>.|TRBJ1-2|TRBD1|TRBV6-5
TGTGCCAGCAGTTCCAGGGGGGCAAACTATGGCTACACCTTC
CASSSRGANYGYTF
>few|TRBJ1-6|.|TRBV4-1
TGCGCCAGCAGCCAAGTAGGTTTGGGCAAACCCCTCCACTTT
CASSQVGLGKPLHF
>.|TRBJ2-7|TRBD1|TRBV19
TGTGCCAGTAGTATGGAGCGGACAGGGTTTGGTTACGAGCAGTACTTC
CASSMERTGFGYEQYF
>.|TRBJ1-3|.|TRBV10-2
TGCGCCAGCGAACAAAATTCTGGAAACACCATATATTTT
CASEQNSGNTIYF
>.|TRBJ1-2|TRBD1|TRBV7-6
TGTGCCAGCAGCCCAGGAGGGACAGGGGGTGGCTATGGCTACACCTTC
CASSPGGTGGGYGYTF
>few|TRBJ1-3|TRBD1|TRBV2
TGTGCCAGCAGTGCGACGACAGGGCCTGGAAACACCATATATTTT
CASSATTGPGNTIYF
>.|TRBJ1-5|.|TRBV21-1
TGTGCCAGCCCACAGTACAATCAGCCCCAGCATTTT
CASPQYNQPQHF
>.|TRBJ1-6|.|TRBV28
TGTGCCAGCAGTTTATCCCGAAACAATAATTCACCCCTCCACTTT
CASSLSRNNNSPLHF
>.|TRBJ2-7|.|TRBV10-3
TGTGCCATCAGTGAGACAGGCTACGAGCAGTACTTC
CAISETGYEQYF
>.|TRBJ2-3|TRBD1|TRBV18
TGTGCCAGCTCAGCCGGGACAGGTGCCCCAGATACGCAGTATTTT
CASSAGTGAPDTQYF
>.|TRBJ2-1|TRBD1|TRBV29-1
TGCAGCGCCCGGGACAGGGGGGGCAATGAGCAGTTCTTC
CSARDRGGNEQFF
>.|TRBJ1-5|.|TRBV18
TGTGCCAGCTCACCGGGGAGGGGTCAGCCCCAGCATTTT
CASSPGRGQPQHF
>.|TRBJ1-1|.|TRBV3-1/TRBV3-2
TGTGCCAGCAGCCAGGACAGTGAAGCTTTCTTT
CASSQDSEAFF
>.|TRBJ1-2|.|TRBV18
TGTGCCAGCTCACCGACAGCGCTCTATGGCTACACCTTC
CASSPTALYGYTF
>.|TRBJ1-4|.|TRBV7-2
TGTGCCAGCAGCTTAGTAGCGGAAAAACTGTTTTTT
CASSLVAEKLFF
>few|TRBJ1-5|.|TRBV27
TGTGCCAGCAGTTTCCAGAAGGGGCAGCCCCAGCATTTT
CASSFQKGQPQHF
>.|TRBJ1-3|.|TRBV9
TGTGCCAGCAGCGTAGTGGGAGCCCCGAACACCATATATTTT
CASSVVGAPNTIYF
>.|TRBJ2-1|TRBD2|TRBV19
TGTGCCAGTAGTAAACTAGCGGGGCCTACAAGTGAGCAGTTCTTC
CASSKLAGPTSEQFF
>few|TRBJ1-2|.|TRBV5-4
TGTGCCAGCAGCCCCCACAAGGAGGGAGGTGGCTACACCTTC
CASSPHKEGGGYTF
>.|TRBJ1-2|TRBD1|TRBV27
TGTGCCAGCAGTCCACTACAGGGGGCCGGGGGCTACACCTTC
CASSPLQGAGGYTF
>.|TRBJ2-1|TRBD2|TRBV11-3
TGTGCCAGCAGCCCCGGGTTACTAGCGGGACACGGTGAGCAGTTCTTC
CASSPGLLAGHGEQFF
>.|TRBJ1-4|.|TRBV18
TGTGCCAGCTCACAAACACGGCCGGGTGGAACTAGTAATGAAAAACTGTTTTTT
CASSQTRPGGTSNEKLFF
>.|TRBJ1-3|.|TRBV7-2
TGTGCCAGCAGCTTCCTGACAGGTGGAAACACCATATATTTT
CASSFLTGGNTIYF
>.|TRBJ1-1|TRBD1|TRBV19
TGTGCCAGTAGTTTCGGGGACAGGGGGAGGACTGAAGCTTTCTTT
CASSFGDRGRTEAFF
>.|TRBJ2-1|TRBD2|TRBV3-1/TRBV3-2
TGTGCCAGCAGCCAAAGGAGCGGGGGGCTAGATAAGTTCTTC
CASSQRSGGLDKFF
>.|TRBJ2-5|.|TRBV6-2/TRBV6-3
TGTGCCAGCCGCCCGGAGTACCAAGAGACCCAGTACTTC
CASRPEYQETQYF
>.|TRBJ1-4|.|TRBV6-6
TGTGCCAGCAGAACTAGTTCGCGGGCAACTAATGAAAAACTGTTTTTT
CASRTSSRATNEKLFF
>.|TRBJ2-2|TRBD1|TRBV10-3
TGTGCCATCAGGGACAGGGGGCGCGGGGACACCGGGGAGCTGTTTTTT
CAIRDRGRGDTGELFF
>.|TRBJ1-2|.|TRBV7-9
TGTGCCAGCAGCTCCCCCGGCAGGGCCCACTATGGCTACACCTTC
CASSSPGRAHYGYTF
>once|TRBJ1-4|TRBD1|TRBV30
TGTGCCTGGAGTGTAGTGACAGGGGGAGGTGAAAAACTGTTTTTT
CAWSVVTGGGEKLFF
>.|TRBJ2-3|TRBD2|TRBV28
TGTGCCAGCAGTTCCTCGTTGGGGCTAGCGGGAACGGACCGCACAGATACGCAGTATTTT
CASSSSLGLAGTDRTDTQYF